This T cell receptor beta chain was documented in a study of T cell responses to AZD1222 COVID-19 vaccine. In the study overall: Second-dose intervals of approximately 4 or approximately 12 weeks were pooled. Study conclusions and caveats: Donors were largely white British and mainly female; clonal diversity was possibly underestimated. Nearly half of spike-specific TCRs reportedly target unmutated variant regions. Recipients of two AZD1222 doses showed rising Spike-specific TCR breadth and depth.

TCRdb's table, derived via immunoSEQ multiplex PCR, lists solely in-frame clones and lacks some. The profile shows around 170,000 clones, approximately 90% of them singletons. CDR1 and CDR2 (germline): MNHEY, SMNVEV (reference sequence). Trimming took off 6 bases at V and 3 bases at J, with 6 bases between the two ends. The CDR3 has 13 residues. Concerning this clone: What it binds is unknown.

The starting material was peripheral blood, obtained on day 0 of AZD1222 vaccination. The chain has TRBV27 and TRBJ1-6; D gene ambiguous. The receptor was derived from an adult in good health. The CDR3 loop reads CASRQYYNSPLHF. As DNA, the CDR3 is TGTGCCAGCAGGCAGTACTATAATTCACCCCTCCACTTT.